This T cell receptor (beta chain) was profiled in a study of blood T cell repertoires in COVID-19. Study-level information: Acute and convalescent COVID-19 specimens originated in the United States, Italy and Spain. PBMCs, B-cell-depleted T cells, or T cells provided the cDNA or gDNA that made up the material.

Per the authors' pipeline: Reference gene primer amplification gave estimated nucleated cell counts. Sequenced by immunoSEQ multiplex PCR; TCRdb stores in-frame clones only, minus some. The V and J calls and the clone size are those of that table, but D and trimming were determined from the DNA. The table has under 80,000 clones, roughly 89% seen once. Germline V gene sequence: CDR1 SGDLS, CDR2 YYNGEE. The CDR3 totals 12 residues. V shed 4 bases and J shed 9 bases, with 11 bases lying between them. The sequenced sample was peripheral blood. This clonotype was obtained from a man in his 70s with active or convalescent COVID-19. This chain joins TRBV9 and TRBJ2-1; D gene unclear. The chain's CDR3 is CASSNLISEQFF. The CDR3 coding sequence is TGTGCCAGCAGCAACCTGATCAGTGAGCAGTTCTTC.